The T cell receptor beta chain described here comes from a study of cytomegalovirus exposure and HLA in healthy donors. Whole-study results and caveats: The authors enumerated over 150 TCR beta chains as linked to cytomegalovirus. Sequencing artifact likely explains a cluster of highly shared sequence variants. It was reported that TCR beta sequences correctly inferred the HLA-A and HLA-B alleles for most subjects. Exclusion applied to some V segments, including TRBV6-2 and TRBV6-3, as they were indistinguishable.

With regard to this clone: Its target is not known.

This CDR3 contains 12 residues. V lost 3 bases and J 6 bases, leaving 9 bases between the germline ends. Germline V gives CDR1 MNHEY, CDR2 SMNVEV (reference sequence). It was with 60 Vbeta and 13 Jbeta primers that the PCR ran. Only in-frame clones appear in the TCRdb table, and some are missing; sequencing was by immunoSEQ multiplex PCR. The top ten hold more than 1.5% of the sample, which has about 200,000 clones, 60% to 80% seen once. Specimen: PBMCs. The TCR was taken from a man aged 18-30 years in good health and CMV-seronegative. The chain combines TRBV27 with TRBJ2-7; D call uncertain. CDR3 amino acids: CASSFPGGEQYF. The CDR3 coding sequence is TGTGCCAGCAGTTTCCCGGGTGGCGAGCAGTACTTC.